This T cell receptor beta chain is from a study of T cells in localized non-small cell lung cancer. Study-wide results and limits: Appearances in adjacent lung were noted for a median approximately 52 of the top 100 tumor clones. There was an association of higher blood T cell density with longer overall survival. Tumor showed lower T cell clonality than uninvolved adjacent lung, where it was highest. Heterogeneity stays possible, as sequencing covered only one tumor region.

V gave up 0 bases and J gave up 9 bases, with 15 bases separating them. CDR1 and CDR2 (germline): LGHNA, YSLEER. The CDR3 is 16 residues long. This clone was observed a handful of times. The antigen is not known. Profiled with immunoSEQ multiplex PCR; TCRdb holds only in-frame clones, not every one. The sample holds roughly 72,000 clones, around 85% seen once. This receptor was taken from a male donor aged 60 or older with stage III squamous cell lung carcinoma. This chain joins TRBV4-3 and TRBJ1-6; D possibly corresponds to TRBD1 (5 bases). This specimen consisted of peripheral blood, obtained before any cancer treatment. CDR3 loop: CASSQDQTRGRSPLHF. The CDR3 DNA is TGCGCCAGCAGCCAAGATCAAACAAGGGGCCGTTCACCCCTCCACTTT.